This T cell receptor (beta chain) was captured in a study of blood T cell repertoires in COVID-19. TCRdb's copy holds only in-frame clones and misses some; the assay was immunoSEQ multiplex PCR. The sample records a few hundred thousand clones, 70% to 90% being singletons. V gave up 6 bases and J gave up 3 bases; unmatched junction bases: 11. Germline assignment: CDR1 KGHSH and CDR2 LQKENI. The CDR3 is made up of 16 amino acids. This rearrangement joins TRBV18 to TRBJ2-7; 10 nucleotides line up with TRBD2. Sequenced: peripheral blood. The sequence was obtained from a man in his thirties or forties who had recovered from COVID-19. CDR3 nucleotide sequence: TGTGCCAGCTCCCTGAGTACTAGCGGGGAAGTCTACGAGCAGTACTTC. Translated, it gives CASSLSTSGEVYEQYF.